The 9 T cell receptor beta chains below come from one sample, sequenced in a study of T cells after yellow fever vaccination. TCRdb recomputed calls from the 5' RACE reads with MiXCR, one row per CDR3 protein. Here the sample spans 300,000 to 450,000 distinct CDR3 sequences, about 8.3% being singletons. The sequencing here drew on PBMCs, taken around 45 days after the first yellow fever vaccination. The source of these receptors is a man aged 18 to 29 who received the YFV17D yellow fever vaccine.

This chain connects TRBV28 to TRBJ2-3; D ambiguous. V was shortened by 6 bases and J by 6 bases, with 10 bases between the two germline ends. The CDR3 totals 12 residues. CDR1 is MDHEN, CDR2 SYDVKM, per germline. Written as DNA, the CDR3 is TGTGCCAGCAGACTAAACCGGGATACGCAGTATTTT. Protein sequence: CASRLNRDTQYF.

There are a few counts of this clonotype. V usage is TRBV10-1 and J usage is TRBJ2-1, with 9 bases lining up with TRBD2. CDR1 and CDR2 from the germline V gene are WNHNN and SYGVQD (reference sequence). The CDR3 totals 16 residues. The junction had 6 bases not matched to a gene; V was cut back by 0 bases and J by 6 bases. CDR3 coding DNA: TGCGCCAGCAGTGAGTCGGGCCTAGCGGGGTCCAATGAGCAGTTCTTC. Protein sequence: CASSESGLAGSNEQFF.

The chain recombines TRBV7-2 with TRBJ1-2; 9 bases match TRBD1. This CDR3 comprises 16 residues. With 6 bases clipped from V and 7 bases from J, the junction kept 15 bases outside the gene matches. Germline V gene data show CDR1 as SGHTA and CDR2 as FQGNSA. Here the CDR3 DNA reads TGTGCCAGCAGTCTAGGCCCCGGACAGGGGCCCCTTGGCTACACCTTC. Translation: CASSLGPGQGPLGYTF.

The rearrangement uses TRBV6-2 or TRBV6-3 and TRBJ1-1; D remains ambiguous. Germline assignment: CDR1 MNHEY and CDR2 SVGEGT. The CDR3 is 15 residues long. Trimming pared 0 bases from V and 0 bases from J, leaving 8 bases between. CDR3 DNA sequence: TGTGCCAGCAGTTACTCCAAGGGATTGAACACTGAAGCTTTCTTT. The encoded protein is CASSYSKGLNTEAFF.

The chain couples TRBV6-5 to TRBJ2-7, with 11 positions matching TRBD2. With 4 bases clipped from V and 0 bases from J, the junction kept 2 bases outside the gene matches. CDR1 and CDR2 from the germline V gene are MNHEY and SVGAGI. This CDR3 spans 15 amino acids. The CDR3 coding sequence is TGTGCCAGCAGTTTAGCGGGGGGGAGCTCCTACGAGCAGTACGTC. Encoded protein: CASSLAGGSSYEQYV.

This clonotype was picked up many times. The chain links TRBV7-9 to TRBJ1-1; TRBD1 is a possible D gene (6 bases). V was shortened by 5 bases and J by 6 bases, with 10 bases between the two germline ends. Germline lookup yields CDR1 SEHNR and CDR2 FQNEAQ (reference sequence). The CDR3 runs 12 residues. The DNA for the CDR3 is TGTGCCAGCAGCCAGGACAGAGCTGAAGCTTTCTTT. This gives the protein CASSQDRAEAFF.

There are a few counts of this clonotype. The CDR3 coding sequence is TGTGCCAGCAGTTACACAGACACCGGGGAGCTGTTTTTT. Amino acids: CASSYTDTGELFF. The chain recombines TRBV6-2 or TRBV6-3 with TRBJ2-2; no clear D gene. The V gene's germline CDR1 is MNHEY and CDR2 SVGEGT. This CDR3 has 13 amino acids. The ends were cut back, 2 bases at V and 3 bases at J, with 4 bases in the middle.

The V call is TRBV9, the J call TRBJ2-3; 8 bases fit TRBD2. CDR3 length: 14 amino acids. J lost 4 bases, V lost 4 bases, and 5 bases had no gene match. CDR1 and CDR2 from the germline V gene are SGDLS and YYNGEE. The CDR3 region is CASSTSGGPDTQYF. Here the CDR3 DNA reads TGTGCCAGCAGCACGAGCGGGGGCCCAGATACGCAGTATTTT.

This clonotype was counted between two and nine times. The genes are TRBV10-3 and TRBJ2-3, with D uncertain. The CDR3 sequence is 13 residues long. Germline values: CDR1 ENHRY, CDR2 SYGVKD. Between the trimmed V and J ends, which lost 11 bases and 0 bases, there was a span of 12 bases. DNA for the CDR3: TGTGCCTCTAGGACCGACAGCACAGATACGCAGTATTTT. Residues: CASRTDSTDTQYF.